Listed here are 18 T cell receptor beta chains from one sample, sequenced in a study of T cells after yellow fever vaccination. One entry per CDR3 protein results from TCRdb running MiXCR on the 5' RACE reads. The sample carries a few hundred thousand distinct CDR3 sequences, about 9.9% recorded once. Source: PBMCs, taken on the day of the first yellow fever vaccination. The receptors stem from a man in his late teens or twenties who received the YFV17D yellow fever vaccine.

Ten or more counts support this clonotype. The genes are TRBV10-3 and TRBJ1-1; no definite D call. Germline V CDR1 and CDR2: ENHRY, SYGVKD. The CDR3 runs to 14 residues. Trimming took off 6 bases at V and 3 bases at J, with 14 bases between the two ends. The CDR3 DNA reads TGTGCCATCAGGGGTTTTGGGCAGCACACTGAAGCTTTCTTT. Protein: CAIRGFGQHTEAFF.

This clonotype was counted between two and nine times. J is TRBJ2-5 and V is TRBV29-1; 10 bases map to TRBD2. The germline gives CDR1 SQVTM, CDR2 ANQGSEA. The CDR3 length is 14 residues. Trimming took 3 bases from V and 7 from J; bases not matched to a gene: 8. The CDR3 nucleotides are TGCAGCGTTGACCAGCGGGGGGGCCGGGCGACCCAGTACTTC. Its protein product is CSVDQRGGRATQYF.

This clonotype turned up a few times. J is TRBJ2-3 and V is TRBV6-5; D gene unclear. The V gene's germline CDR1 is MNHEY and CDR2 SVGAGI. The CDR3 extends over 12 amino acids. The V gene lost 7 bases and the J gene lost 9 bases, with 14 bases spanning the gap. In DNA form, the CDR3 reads TGTGCCAGCACCCGACTCGGTGGGACGCAGTATTTT. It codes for CASTRLGGTQYF.

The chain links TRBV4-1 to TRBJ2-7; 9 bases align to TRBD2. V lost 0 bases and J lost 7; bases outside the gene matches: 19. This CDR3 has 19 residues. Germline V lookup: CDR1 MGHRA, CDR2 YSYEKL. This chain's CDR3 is CASSQDRLWSSGARREQYF. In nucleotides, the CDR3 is TGCGCCAGCAGCCAAGACAGGCTCTGGTCTAGCGGGGCCCGGAGGGAGCAGTACTTC.

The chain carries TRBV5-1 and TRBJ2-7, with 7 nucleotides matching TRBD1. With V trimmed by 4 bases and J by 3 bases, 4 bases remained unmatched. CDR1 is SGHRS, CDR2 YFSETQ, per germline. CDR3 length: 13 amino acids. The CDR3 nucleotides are TGCGCCAGCAGCCGACAGGGTGGCTACGAGCAGTACGTC. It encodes CASSRQGGYEQYV.

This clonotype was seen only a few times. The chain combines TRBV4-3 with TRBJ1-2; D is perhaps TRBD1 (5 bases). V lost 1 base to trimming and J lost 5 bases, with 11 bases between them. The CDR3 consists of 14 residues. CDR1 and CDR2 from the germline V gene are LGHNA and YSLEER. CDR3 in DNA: TGCGCCAGCAGCCAAGCAGGGTCTGAGTATGGCTACACCTTC. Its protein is CASSQAGSEYGYTF.

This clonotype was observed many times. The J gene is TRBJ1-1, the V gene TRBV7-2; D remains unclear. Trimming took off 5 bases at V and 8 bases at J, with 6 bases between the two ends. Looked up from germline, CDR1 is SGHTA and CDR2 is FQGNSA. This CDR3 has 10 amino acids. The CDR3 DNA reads TGTGCCAGCAGCCGTCGAGAAGCTTTCTTT. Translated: CASSRREAFF.

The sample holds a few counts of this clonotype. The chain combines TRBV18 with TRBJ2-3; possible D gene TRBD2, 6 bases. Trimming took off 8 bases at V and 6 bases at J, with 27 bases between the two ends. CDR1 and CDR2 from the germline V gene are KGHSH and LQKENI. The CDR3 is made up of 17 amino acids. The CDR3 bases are TGTGCCAGCACAACCTCACCAGCAAGGGCGGGACGGGATACGCAGTATTTT. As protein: CASTTSPARAGRDTQYF.

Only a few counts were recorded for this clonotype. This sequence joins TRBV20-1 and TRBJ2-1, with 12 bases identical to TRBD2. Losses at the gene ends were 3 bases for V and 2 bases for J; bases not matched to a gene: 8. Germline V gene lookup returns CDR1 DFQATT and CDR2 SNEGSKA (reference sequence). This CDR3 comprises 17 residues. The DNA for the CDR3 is TGCAGTGCTAGGGGGAGGCTAGCGGGGGGGCCCTACAATGAGCAGTTCTTC. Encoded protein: CSARGRLAGGPYNEQFF.

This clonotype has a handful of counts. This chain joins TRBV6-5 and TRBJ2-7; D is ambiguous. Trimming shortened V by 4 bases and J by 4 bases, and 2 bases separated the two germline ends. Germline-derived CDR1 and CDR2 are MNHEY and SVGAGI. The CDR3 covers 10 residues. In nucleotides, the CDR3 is TGTGCCAGCAGTTTGTACGAGCAGTACTTC. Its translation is CASSLYEQYF.

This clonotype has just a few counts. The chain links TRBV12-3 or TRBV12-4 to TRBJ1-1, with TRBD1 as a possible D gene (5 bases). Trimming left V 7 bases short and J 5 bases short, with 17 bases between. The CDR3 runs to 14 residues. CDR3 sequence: CASNPGGVRTEAFF. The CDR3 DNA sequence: TGTGCCAGCAACCCGGGGGGTGTGAGGACTGAAGCTTTCTTT.

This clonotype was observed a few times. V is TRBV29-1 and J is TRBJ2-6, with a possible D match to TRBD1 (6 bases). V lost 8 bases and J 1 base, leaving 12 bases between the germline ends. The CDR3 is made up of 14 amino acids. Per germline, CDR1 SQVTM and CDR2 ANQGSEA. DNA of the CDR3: TGCAGCCCTACAGGGAAATCTGGGGCCAACGTCCTGACTTTC. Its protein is CSPTGKSGANVLTF.

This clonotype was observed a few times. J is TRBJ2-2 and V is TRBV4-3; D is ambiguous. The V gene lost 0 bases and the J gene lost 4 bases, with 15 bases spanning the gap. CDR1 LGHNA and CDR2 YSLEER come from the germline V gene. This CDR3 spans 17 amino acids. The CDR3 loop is CASSQDPGSRITGELFF. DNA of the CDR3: TGCGCCAGCAGCCAAGATCCCGGGTCGAGAATCACCGGGGAGCTGTTTTTT.

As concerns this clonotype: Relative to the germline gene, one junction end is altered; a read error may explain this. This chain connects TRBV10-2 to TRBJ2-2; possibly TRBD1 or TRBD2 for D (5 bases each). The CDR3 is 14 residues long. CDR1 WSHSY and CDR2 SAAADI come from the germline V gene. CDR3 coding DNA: TGCGCCAACAGTTGGGGGACCCGGGCCGGGGAGCTGTTTTTT. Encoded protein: CANSWGTRAGELFF.

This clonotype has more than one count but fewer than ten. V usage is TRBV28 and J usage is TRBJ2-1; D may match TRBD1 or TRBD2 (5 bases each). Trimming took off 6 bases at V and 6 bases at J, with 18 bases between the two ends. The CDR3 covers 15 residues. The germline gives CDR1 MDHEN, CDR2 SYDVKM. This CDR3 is CASRIGAIYRNEQFF. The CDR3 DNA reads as TGTGCCAGCAGAATCGGGGCTATCTACCGCAATGAGCAGTTCTTC.

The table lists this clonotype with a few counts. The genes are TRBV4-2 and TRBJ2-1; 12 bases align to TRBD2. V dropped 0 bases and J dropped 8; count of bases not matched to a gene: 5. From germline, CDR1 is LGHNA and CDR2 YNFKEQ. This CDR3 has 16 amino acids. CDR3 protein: CASSQEASGGGDEQFF. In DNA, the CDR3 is TGTGCCAGCAGCCAAGAGGCTAGCGGGGGGGGTGATGAGCAGTTCTTC.

The DNA of the CDR3 is TGTGCCAGCAGCTTAGTGGTGGGCCCTAATGAGCAGTTCTTC. It encodes CASSLVVGPNEQFF. This chain joins TRBV7-8 and TRBJ2-1; the D is unclear. V was trimmed by 1 base and J by 7 bases, leaving 11 bases between them. The CDR3 consists of 14 residues. Germline CDR1 and CDR2: SGHVS and FQNEAQ.

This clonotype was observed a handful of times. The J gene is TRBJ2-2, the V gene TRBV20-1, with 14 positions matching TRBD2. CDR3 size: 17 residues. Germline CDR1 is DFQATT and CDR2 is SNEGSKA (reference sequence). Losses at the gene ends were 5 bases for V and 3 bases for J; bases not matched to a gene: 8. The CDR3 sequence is CSAPRLAGGTYTGELFF. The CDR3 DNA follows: TGCAGTGCTCCCCGACTAGCGGGGGGGACGTACACCGGGGAGCTGTTTTTT.